What follows is one T cell receptor (beta chain) and its context. The Seattle patients joined while their infection was active and were tracked longitudinally afterward. This entry belongs to a study of blood T cell repertoires in COVID-19. Study information: There were acute and convalescent COVID-19 samples, and they came from the United States, Italy and Spain. From T cells, B-cell-depleted T cells, or PBMCs came the material, which was cDNA or gDNA.

TCRdb keeps only in-frame clones here, not all; method: immunoSEQ multiplex PCR. This table has 300,000 to 400,000 clones, 85% to 90% appearing once. Trimming cost V 7 bases and J 7 bases; bases outside gene matches: 10. This CDR3 spans 16 amino acids. Per germline, CDR1 SGHRS and CDR2 YFSETQ. The sample comprised peripheral blood. The V and J genes are TRBV5-1 and TRBJ2-1; 14 bases fit TRBD2. The sequence was collected from a woman in her 70s with COVID-19, enrolled during active disease. CDR3 sequence reads: CASGRLAGGPGNEQFF. CDR3 nucleotides: TGCGCCAGCGGCAGACTAGCGGGGGGGCCAGGAAATGAGCAGTTCTTC.